This TCR beta chain was recovered during a study of Ad26.COV2.S vaccination and SARS-CoV-2 variants. This clone was recorded a few times. Germline CDR1 and CDR2: SGHNT and YYREEE (reference sequence). The junction had 7 bases not matched to a gene; V was cut back by 6 bases and J by 4 bases. The CDR3 is 14 amino acids. Treatment given: roughly 20 received Ad26.COV2.S at low or high dose, single or two shots; 5 received placebo; per-sample allocation not given. The samples were gathered on day 63 after the first injection of vaccine or placebo. The data were produced by immunoSEQ multiplex PCR, yet TCRdb's version contains in-frame clones alone and is incomplete. Among a few hundred thousand clones listed, 80% to 90% were seen once.

This TCR was recovered from a person between 18 and 65 years old who received the Ad26.COV2.S COVID-19 vaccine or a placebo. Material: peripheral blood, obtained in a trial of Ad26.COV2.S vaccine versus placebo. The chain has TRBV5-4 and TRBJ2-3; the match to TRBD2 covers 8 bases. The CDR3 region is CASTPRGGADTQYF. The CDR3 DNA sequence: TGTGCCAGCACCCCTCGGGGGGGGGCAGATACGCAGTATTTT.